The 28 T cell receptor beta chains listed next were all sequenced from one sample in a study of blood T cell repertoires in COVID-19. Sequencing used immunoSEQ multiplex PCR; TCRdb keeps in-frame clones, though not all of them. The repertoire holds around 160,000 clones, with roughly 79% as singletons. Sequencing used peripheral blood. Receptors originate from a human donor with acute or convalescent COVID-19. The donor label of this sample is uncertain.

This chain joins TRBV18 and TRBJ2-1; D unresolved. V lost 2 bases to trimming and J lost 5 bases, with 7 bases between them. The CDR3 contains 13 residues. Germline CDR1 is KGHSH and CDR2 is LQKENI. The CDR3 DNA is TGTGCCAGCTCACCAACAGCCCACAATGAGCAGTTCTTC. It yields the protein CASSPTAHNEQFF.

This clone was counted a single time. V gene TRBV7-8 combines with J gene TRBJ2-1; D is unresolved. The CDR3 has 10 residues. Per the germline V gene, CDR1 is SGHVS and CDR2 is FQNEAQ. The V end was cut by 5 bases, the J end by 7 bases, with 3 bases between. Here the CDR3 DNA reads TGTGCCAGCAGCCCAAATGAGCAGTTCTTC. Translating it yields CASSPNEQFF.

The chain couples TRBV19 to TRBJ1-2; TRBD1 might be the D (6 bases). V dropped 5 bases and J dropped 4 bases, with 20 bases sitting between them. Looked up from germline, CDR1 is LNHDA and CDR2 is SQIVND (reference sequence). CDR3 size: 16 residues. As DNA, the CDR3 is TGTGCCAGTAGTCCCTCTCCAGGGGACGCTACCTATGGCTACACCTTC. It is translated as CASSPSPGDATYGYTF.

V gene TRBV2 combines with J gene TRBJ2-5, with 7 bases aligning to TRBD1. V gave up 4 bases and J gave up 5 bases; unmatched junction bases: 10. The CDR3 consists of 15 residues. In germline, CDR1 is SNHLY, CDR2 FYNNEI. The CDR3 loop is CASSVFTGARETQYF. Written as DNA, the CDR3 is TGTGCCAGCAGTGTCTTTACAGGGGCCAGGGAGACCCAGTACTTC.

This chain links TRBV19 with TRBJ1-5, with D possibly matching TRBD1 (6 bases). The CDR3 extends over 16 amino acids. Germline lookup yields CDR1 LNHDA and CDR2 SQIVND (reference sequence). V gave up 3 bases and J gave up 0 bases, with 12 bases separating them. The CDR3 here is CASSIYRAHSNQPQHF. CDR3 nucleotides: TGTGCCAGTAGTATCTACAGGGCCCATAGCAATCAGCCCCAGCATTTT. Full variable domain (missing parts from reference TRBV19 and TRBJ1-5): DGGITQSPKYLFRKEGQNVTLSCEQNLNHDAMYWYRQDPGQGLRLIYYSQIVNDFQKGDIAEGYSVSREKKESFPLTVTSAQKNPTAFYLCASSIYRAHSNQPQHFGDGTRLSIL.

This chain connects TRBV29-1 to TRBJ2-3; 13 nucleotides agree with TRBD2. The junction had 2 bases not matched to a gene; V was cut back by 7 bases and J by 1 base. The CDR3 covers 14 residues. Germline CDR1 SQVTM, CDR2 ANQGSEA. The CDR3 loop reads CSGGTSGGTDTQYF. In DNA form, the CDR3 reads TGCAGCGGCGGGACTAGCGGGGGCACAGATACGCAGTATTTT.

The gene calls are TRBV19 and TRBJ1-2, with 8 bases that match TRBD1. V gave up 4 bases and J gave up 6 bases; unmatched junction bases: 16. Germline V gene sequence: CDR1 LNHDA, CDR2 SQIVND (reference sequence). The CDR3 length is 17 residues. The CDR3 loop is CASSRRQGMFGSDGYTF. CDR3 bases: TGTGCCAGTAGTAGAAGACAGGGGATGTTCGGATCAGATGGCTACACCTTC. The whole variable domain, remainder taken from reference TRBV19 and TRBJ1-2, is DGGITQSPKYLFRKEGQNVTLSCEQNLNHDAMYWYRQDPGQGLRLIYYSQIVNDFQKGDIAEGYSVSREKKESFPLTVTSAQKNPTAFYLCASSRRQGMFGSDGYTFGSGTRLTVV.

V gene TRBV18 combines with J gene TRBJ2-7, with 8 bases aligning to TRBD1. From germline, CDR1 is KGHSH and CDR2 LQKENI. The length of the CDR3 is 15 residues. After removal of 6 bases from V and 4 bases from J, the junction contained 11 bases not matched to a gene. CDR3 sequence (DNA): TGTGCCAGCTCCCTTGGACAGGGAGAGTGGTACGAGCAGTACGTC. This gives the protein CASSLGQGEWYEQYV.

This clone ranks as medium-sized (0.01 to 0.1%). The chain couples TRBV27 to TRBJ1-4, with a possible D match to TRBD1 (5 bases). Germline V lookup: CDR1 MNHEY, CDR2 SMNVEV (reference sequence). Trimming pared 5 bases from V and 8 bases from J, leaving 12 bases between. This CDR3 contains 13 residues. CDR3 protein: CASSRGTGEKLFF. In DNA form, the CDR3 reads TGTGCCAGCAGTCGGGGGACTGGGGAAAAACTGTTTTTT. Full variable domain (missing parts from reference TRBV27 and TRBJ1-4): EAQVTQNPRYLITVTGKKLTVTCSQNMNHEYMSWYRQDPGLGLRQIYYSMNVEVTDKGDVPEGYKVSRKEKRNFPLILESPSPNQTSLYFCASSRGTGEKLFFGSGTQLSVL.

J is TRBJ2-3 and V is TRBV7-6, with 9 bases identical to TRBD1. V lost 4 bases to trimming and J lost 6 bases; unmatched junction nucleotides: 8. The CDR3 is made up of 15 amino acids. Germline V gene data show CDR1 as SGHVS and CDR2 as FNYEAQ. CDR3 coding DNA: TGTGCCAGCAGCTCCCGACGACAGGGGGAGGATACGCAGTATTTT. Amino acids: CASSSRRQGEDTQYF.

In nucleotides, the CDR3 is TGTGCCATCAGTCCCGCGGACTATGGCTACACCTTC. This encodes CAISPADYGYTF. The rearrangement links TRBV10-3 to TRBJ1-2; D unclear. V gave up 5 bases and J gave up 3 bases, with 7 bases separating them. The CDR3 loop spans 12 amino acids. Germline CDR1 is ENHRY and CDR2 is SYGVKD.

J is TRBJ2-2 and V is TRBV19; D call uncertain. Germline loops: CDR1 LNHDA, CDR2 SQIVND (reference sequence). Between the trimmed V and J ends, which lost 1 base and 1 base, there was a span of 4 bases. The CDR3 totals 14 residues. This CDR3 is CASSIAGNTGELFF. The CDR3 DNA sequence: TGTGCCAGTAGTATAGCCGGGAACACCGGGGAGCTGTTTTTT.

The rearrangement links TRBV6-5 to TRBJ1-5, with D possibly being TRBD1 (5 bases). CDR1 is MNHEY and CDR2 is SVGAGI in the germline V gene. V gave up 2 bases and J gave up 6 bases, with 11 bases separating them. The CDR3 is made up of 14 amino acids. This CDR3 is CASSYRIGGQPQHF. CDR3 nucleotides: TGTGCCAGCAGTTACAGGATCGGGGGTCAGCCCCAGCATTTT.

This chain uses TRBV5-8 with TRBJ2-6; D gene uncertain. The CDR3 length is 18 residues. V shed 4 bases and J shed 0 bases, with 17 bases lying between them. The V gene's germline CDR1 is SGHTS and CDR2 YDEGEE. The CDR3 DNA reads TGTGCCAGCAGCCCCCGTGCTCAGGTACACTCTGGGGCCAACGTCCTGACTTTC. It is translated as CASSPRAQVHSGANVLTF. Together with reference TRBV5-8 and TRBJ2-6, the CDR3 gives the full variable domain: EAGVTQSPTHLIKTRGQQATLRCSPISGHTSVYWYQQALGLGLQFLLWYDEGEERNRGNFPPRFSGRQFPNYSSELNVNALELEDSALYLCASSPRAQVHSGANVLTFGAGSRLTVL.

The chain carries TRBV2 and TRBJ2-5, with 8 bases that match TRBD1. CDR3 size: 14 residues. Germline values: CDR1 SNHLY, CDR2 FYNNEI. J was trimmed by 5 bases and V by 5 bases; bases with no gene match: 7. The CDR3 coding sequence is TGTGCCAGCAGTTCCGGACAGGGTAGGGAGACCCAGTACTTC. This encodes CASSSGQGRETQYF.

This clone was counted a single time. V gene TRBV5-1 combines with J gene TRBJ2-7; 7 nucleotides align to TRBD1. V trimming: 2 bases; J trimming: 0 bases; junction bases outside the gene matches: 2. The CDR3 has 14 residues. The V gene's germline CDR1 is SGHRS and CDR2 YFSETQ. The CDR3 is CASSFTGASYEQYF. For the CDR3, the DNA is TGCGCCAGCAGCTTTACAGGGGCCTCCTACGAGCAGTACTTC.

The V gene is TRBV2, the J gene TRBJ1-3; tentatively, D is TRBD1 (6 bases). The CDR3 spans 14 residues. Trimming removed 5 bases from V and 1 base from J, with 9 bases in between. CDR1 and CDR2 from the germline V gene are SNHLY and FYNNEI. The CDR3 region is CASSKQGSGNTIYF. DNA of the CDR3: TGTGCCAGCAGTAAACAGGGTTCTGGAAACACCATATATTTT.

J is TRBJ1-2 and V is TRBV18; 7 nucleotides agree with TRBD1. The CDR3 has 16 residues. Per the germline V gene, CDR1 is KGHSH and CDR2 is LQKENI. The V gene end was trimmed by 0 bases and the J gene end by 8 bases; junction bases not matched to a gene: 12. The CDR3 DNA sequence: TGTGCCAGCTCACCACCAACGCGACAGGGTTCGGGGGGCTACACCTTC. It yields the protein CASSPPTRQGSGGYTF. Full variable domain (remainder filled in from reference TRBV18 and TRBJ1-2): NAGVMQNPRHLVRRRGQEARLRCSPMKGHSHVYWYRQLPEEGLKFMVYLQKENIIDESGMPKERFSAEFPKEGPSILRIQQVVRGDSAAYFCASSPPTRQGSGGYTFGSGTRLTVV.

The chain joins TRBV2 to TRBJ1-6; D uncertain. The length of the CDR3 is 15 residues. Germline values: CDR1 SNHLY, CDR2 FYNNEI. V was shortened by 2 bases and J by 5 bases, with 10 bases between the two germline ends. CDR3 sequence reads: CASSETAVDNSPLHF. The CDR3 nucleotides are TGTGCCAGCAGTGAAACGGCGGTGGATAATTCACCCCTCCACTTT.

This chain connects TRBV2 to TRBJ1-5, with 7 bases aligning to TRBD1. Germline lookup yields CDR1 SNHLY and CDR2 FYNNEI. After removal of 4 bases from V and 2 bases from J, the junction contained 2 bases not matched to a gene. The CDR3 has 14 amino acids. The CDR3: CASSATGGNQPQHF. In DNA form, the CDR3 reads TGTGCCAGCAGTGCTACAGGGGGCAATCAGCCCCAGCATTTT.

The rearrangement uses TRBV30 and TRBJ1-3; the match to TRBD1 covers 7 bases. Germline CDR1 is GTSNPN and CDR2 is SVGIG (reference sequence). The CDR3 extends over 16 amino acids. Unmatched junction bases numbered 5, after V lost 0 bases and J lost 0 bases. Here the CDR3 DNA reads TGTGCCTGGAGTGTAGGGGGCAGGGCCTCTGGAAACACCATATATTTT. The encoded protein is CAWSVGGRASGNTIYF.

This clone appeared a single time. The genes are TRBV7-8 and TRBJ2-3; 11 bases line up with TRBD2. CDR3 length: 15 residues. V shed 5 bases and J 6 bases; nucleotides not matched to a gene: 7. Germline V gene lookup returns CDR1 SGHVS and CDR2 FQNEAQ. The CDR3 spells CASSRLAGGPDTQYF. DNA for the CDR3: TGTGCCAGCAGCCGTTTAGCGGGGGGGCCCGATACGCAGTATTTT.

This chain uses TRBV12-3 or TRBV12-4 with TRBJ1-2; 8 bases are shared with TRBD1. V gave up 8 bases and J gave up 4 bases; unmatched junction bases: 6. The CDR3 consists of 13 residues. CDR3 sequence (DNA): TGTGCCAGCGCTACAGGGGGAGGCTATGGCTACACCTTC. Protein product: CASATGGGYGYTF.

The V gene is TRBV4-1, the J gene TRBJ1-1; D remains ambiguous. Germline-derived CDR1 and CDR2 are MGHRA and YSYEKL. V was clipped by 0 bases and J by 5 bases, with 7 bases between them. The CDR3 loop spans 13 amino acids. The CDR3 bases are TGCGCCAGCAGCCAAGATAGGAGGACTGAAGCTTTCTTT. The encoded protein is CASSQDRRTEAFF.

The rearrangement joins TRBV5-5 to TRBJ1-2; D is possibly TRBD1 (6 bases). The V gene lost 0 bases and the J gene lost 0 bases, with 12 bases spanning the gap. CDR3 length: 16 residues. The germline CDR1 and CDR2 sequences are SGHKS and YYEKEE (reference sequence). The CDR3 DNA is TGTGCCAGCAGCTTGGCCGACAGGACCCCTAACTATGGCTACACCTTC. This sequence encodes CASSLADRTPNYGYTF. The full variable domain, rest sourced from reference TRBV5-5 and TRBJ1-2, is DAGVTQSPTHLIKTRGQQVTLRCSPISGHKSVSWYQQVLGQGPQFIFQYYEKEERGRGNFPDRFSARQFPNYSSELNVNALLLGDSALYLCASSLADRTPNYGYTFGSGTRLTVV.

The chain employs TRBV5-6 and TRBJ2-3, with 8 bases aligning to TRBD1. The trim removed 0 bases at V and 4 bases at J, leaving 7 bases unmatched. Germline V gene data show CDR1 as SGHDT and CDR2 as YYEEEE. The CDR3 length is 16 residues. The CDR3 region has the DNA TGTGCCAGCAGCTTGGGGCAGGGGGCTCGACCAGATACGCAGTATTTT. Its translation is CASSLGQGARPDTQYF.

V is TRBV10-3 and J is TRBJ2-1, with D possibly matching TRBD1 (6 bases). CDR1 and CDR2 from the germline V gene are ENHRY and SYGVKD. The V end lost 2 bases, the J end lost 13 bases, and 9 bases lay between the germline ends. CDR3 length equals 11 residues. DNA for the CDR3: TGTGCCATCAGTGAGCGGACAGACCAGTTCTTC. Residues: CAISERTDQFF.

The chain joins TRBV11-3 to TRBJ2-3; D is possibly TRBD2 (6 bases). The V and J ends lost 5 bases and 6 bases respectively, with 12 bases between them. CDR3 size: 13 residues. The germline V gene encodes CDR1 SGHNT and CDR2 YENEEA. In nucleotides, the CDR3 is TGTGCCAGCAGCCCCGGGACTCAGGATACGCAGTATTTT. This sequence encodes CASSPGTQDTQYF.